The 28 T cell receptor beta chains below come from one sample, sequenced in a study of cytomegalovirus exposure and HLA in healthy donors. In the PCR, 60 Vbeta and 13 Jbeta primers were used. The repertoire was sequenced with immunoSEQ multiplex PCR; TCRdb's copy has only in-frame clones and lacks some. The table shows 150,000 or so clones, with approximately 79% occurring only once. Input material: PBMCs. Receptor source: a man in his forties in good health and CMV-seropositive.

This chain connects TRBV6-1 to TRBJ2-7, with 7 positions matching TRBD1. This CDR3 has 13 amino acids. Germline V CDR1 and CDR2: MNHNS, SASEGT. V lost 6 bases, J lost 4 bases, and 6 bases stayed unmatched. DNA of the CDR3: TGTGCCAGCAGGGACGGGACAGAGTACGAGCAGTACTTC. It is translated as CASRDGTEYEQYF.

The CDR3 loop reads CASSLTPRTGGNYEQYF. The CDR3 DNA sequence: TGCGCCAGCAGCTTGACCCCCCGGACAGGGGGGAACTACGAGCAGTACTTC. The chain employs TRBV5-1 and TRBJ2-5; 10 bases line up with TRBD1. With the DNA end fitting TRBJ2-7 better, the J assignment may be wrong. Germline V gives CDR1 SGHRS, CDR2 YFSETQ. This CDR3 is 17 amino acids long.

The rearrangement links TRBV7-9 to TRBJ1-1; D gene unclear. V was shortened by 8 bases and J by 7 bases, with 14 bases between the two germline ends. CDR1 and CDR2 (germline): SEHNR, FQNEAQ (reference sequence). The CDR3 contains 12 residues. The CDR3 sequence is CASWRYGCEAFF. The CDR3 region has the DNA TGTGCCAGCTGGAGGTATGGGTGTGAAGCTTTCTTT. The full variable domain, its missing parts supplied by reference TRBV7-9 and TRBJ1-1, is DTGVSQNPRHKITKRGQNVTFRCDPISEHNRLYWYRQTLGQGPEFLTYFQNEAQLEKSRLLSDRFSAERPKGSFSTLEIQRTEQGDSAMYLCASWRYGCEAFFGQGTRLTVV.

V is TRBV7-2 and J is TRBJ2-3, with D unresolved. The length of the CDR3 is 14 residues. V lost 6 bases to trimming and J lost 5 bases, with 15 bases between them. Per germline, CDR1 SGHTA and CDR2 FQGNSA. DNA for the CDR3: TGTGCCAGCAGTTCCGAGGTGGCGAGAGATACGCAGTATTTT. This translates into CASSSEVARDTQYF. Looking up the rest from reference TRBV7-2 and TRBJ2-3 gives the full variable domain: GAGVSQSPSNKVTEKGKDVELRCDPISGHTALYWYRQSLGQGLEFLIYFQGNSAPDKSGLPSDRFSAERTGGSVSTLTIQRTQQEDSAVYLCASSSEVARDTQYFGPGTRLTVL.

V usage is TRBV2 and J usage is TRBJ2-7; D possibly corresponds to TRBD2 (6 bases). The germline CDR1 and CDR2 sequences are SNHLY and FYNNEI. The ends were cut back, 7 bases at V and 4 bases at J, with 14 bases in the middle. This CDR3 has 13 residues. The CDR3 sequence: CASMGGNPYEQYF. The CDR3 DNA reads as TGTGCCAGCATGGGGGGAAACCCTTACGAGCAGTACTTC.

This chain uses TRBV5-1 with TRBJ2-5, with D maybe TRBD2 (6 bases). V lost 0 bases, J lost 5 bases, and 17 bases lay in between. Germline CDR1 reads SGHRS; CDR2 reads YFSETQ. This CDR3 is 16 amino acids long. CDR3 sequence reads: CASSLAKGLEEETQYF. The CDR3 nucleotides read TGCGCCAGCAGCTTGGCAAAGGGACTCGAGGAGGAGACCCAGTACTTC. Together with reference TRBV5-1 and TRBJ2-5, the CDR3 gives the full variable domain: KAGVTQTPRYLIKTRGQQVTLSCSPISGHRSVSWYQQTPGQGLQFLFEYFSETQRNKGNFPGRFSGRQFSNSRSEMNVSTLELGDSALYLCASSLAKGLEEETQYFGPGTRLLVL.

This rearrangement joins TRBV6-5 to TRBJ2-1; D remains ambiguous. The V end lost 11 bases, the J end lost 5 bases, and 13 bases lay between the germline ends. Germline CDR1 reads MNHEY; CDR2 reads SVGAGI. The CDR3 spans 12 residues. The CDR3 DNA follows: TGTGCCGCCCGCGGCCCAAACAATGAGCAGTTCTTC. Protein: CAARGPNNEQFF.

This clone was counted only a few times. The chain has TRBV25-1 and TRBJ1-3; D unclear. CDR3 length equals 13 residues. The germline gives CDR1 MGHDK, CDR2 SYGVNS. V gave up 6 bases and J gave up 4 bases, with 10 bases separating them. The chain's CDR3 is CASRASRGNTIYF. In nucleotides, the CDR3 is TGTGCCAGCAGAGCCTCGAGGGGAAACACCATATATTTT.

This clone turned up a few times. The chain uses TRBV30 and TRBJ1-1, with D possibly TRBD1 on 6 matching bases. This CDR3 is built from 14 residues. The V end was cut by 2 bases, the J end by 2 bases, with 12 bases between. CDR1 is GTSNPN, CDR2 SVGIG, per germline (reference sequence). The CDR3, as DNA: TGTGCCTGGAGTTGGGCAGGGGTTAACACTGAAGCTTTCTTT. It yields the protein CAWSWAGVNTEAFF.

The chain combines TRBV29-1 with TRBJ2-3; D is possibly TRBD1 (5 bases). CDR1 and CDR2 from the germline V gene are SQVTM and ANQGSEA. This CDR3 spans 14 amino acids. With 1 base removed from V and 3 bases from J, the gap between germline ends came to 11 bases. In DNA form, the CDR3 reads TGCAGCGTTGAAGGGGGCGCGAATACAGATACGCAGTATTTT. Protein: CSVEGGANTDTQYF.

CDR3 bases: TGTGCCAGCAGCTTGGGAGCTAGCGGGGGGGCCTACGAGCAGTACTTC. Protein: CASSLGASGGAYEQYF. J is TRBJ2-7 and V is TRBV5-8; 12 nucleotides agree with TRBD2. V was pared by 0 bases and J by 2 bases, with 3 bases of the junction left unmatched. This CDR3 has 16 residues. Germline V lookup: CDR1 SGHTS, CDR2 YDEGEE.

The genes are TRBV2 and TRBJ2-3; 12 bases are a match to TRBD2. The V and J ends lost 4 bases and 2 bases, in that order; junction bases with no gene match: 7. The CDR3 contains 17 residues. Germline CDR1 is SNHLY and CDR2 is FYNNEI. CDR3 DNA: TGTGCCAGCAGTGTTTGGACTAGCGGGACCTTCACAGATACGCAGTATTTT. Residues: CASSVWTSGTFTDTQYF.

V usage is TRBV23-1 and J usage is TRBJ2-4; 7 nucleotides line up with TRBD2. TRBV23-1 qualifies as an ORF whose function is uncertain. J lost 7 bases, V lost 4 bases, and 7 bases had no gene match. The CDR3 runs 14 residues. DNA for the CDR3: TGCGCCAGCAGTCCCCTGGGGGGAGGGAACATTCAGTACTTC. Its translation is CASSPLGGGNIQYF.

The chain couples TRBV19 to TRBJ2-5; a possible D gene is TRBD1 (5 bases). V lost 0 bases, J lost 7 bases, and 12 bases lay in between. The CDR3 length is 14 residues. Germline CDR1 LNHDA, CDR2 SQIVND (reference sequence). The CDR3 sequence is CASSIDIRVGTQYF. CDR3 DNA: TGTGCCAGTAGTATAGATATCAGGGTTGGGACCCAGTACTTC.

The chain is built from TRBV5-1 and TRBJ1-6, with unresolved D. Looked up from germline, CDR1 is SGHRS and CDR2 is YFSETQ. V shed 3 bases and J shed 8 bases, with 6 bases lying between them. This CDR3 has 12 amino acids. Here the CDR3 reads CASSSPDSPLHF. For the CDR3, the DNA is TGCGCCAGCAGCTCTCCGGATTCACCCCTCCACTTT.

The rearrangement joins TRBV19 to TRBJ2-1, with 7 bases aligning to TRBD2. The germline V gene encodes CDR1 LNHDA and CDR2 SQIVND (reference sequence). There are 15 residues in the CDR3. V shed 5 bases and J 2 bases; nucleotides not matched to a gene: 6. CDR3 nucleotide sequence: TGTGCCAGTAGTCCCCAGCGGGATCCCTACAATGAGCAGTTCTTC. Translated, it gives CASSPQRDPYNEQFF.

The gene calls are TRBV4-3 and TRBJ1-1; a possible D gene is TRBD1 (6 bases). The CDR3 runs 15 residues. CDR1 and CDR2 from the germline V gene are LGHNA and YSLEER. Trimming removed 4 bases at V and 0 bases at J, with 12 bases between. The CDR3 spells CASSPNRALNTEAFF. The CDR3 nucleotides read TGCGCCAGCAGCCCTAACAGGGCCCTGAACACTGAAGCTTTCTTT.

This sequence joins TRBV9 and TRBJ1-2; 10 bases are shared with TRBD1. With 7 bases clipped from V and 9 bases from J, the junction kept 12 bases outside the gene matches. Germline loops: CDR1 SGDLS, CDR2 YYNGEE. There are 14 residues in the CDR3. CDR3 region: CASGGTGVGKSYTF. The CDR3 coding sequence is TGTGCCAGCGGCGGGACAGGGGTGGGGAAGAGCTACACCTTC.

The chain links TRBV7-9 to TRBJ1-4; D not resolved. CDR1 and CDR2 from the germline V gene are SEHNR and FQNEAQ (reference sequence). This CDR3 contains 14 residues. The germline V and J ends were trimmed by 5 bases and 4 bases, with 11 bases remaining between them. DNA of the CDR3: TGTGCCAGCAGCATAGGGAGAGATAATGAAAAACTGTTTTTT. Protein: CASSIGRDNEKLFF.

The chain uses TRBV4-2 and TRBJ2-5, with TRBD2 matching 13 bases. The CDR3 sequence is 19 residues long. CDR1 and CDR2 from the germline V gene are LGHNA and YNFKEQ. Trimming at V came to 1 base and at J to 7 bases, leaving 15 bases not matched to a gene. DNA of the CDR3: TGTGCCAGCAGCCAAGGGATACCGACTAGCGGGGGGCACTTAAGGACCCAGTACTTC. Translating it yields CASSQGIPTSGGHLRTQYF.

The chain links TRBV19 to TRBJ2-2; maybe TRBD2 (5 bases). This CDR3 spans 13 amino acids. The V end lost 3 bases, the J end lost 8 bases, and 10 bases lay between the germline ends. CDR1 and CDR2 (germline): LNHDA, SQIVND (reference sequence). This CDR3 reads CASSIGNSGELFF. The CDR3 nucleotides read TGTGCCAGTAGTATCGGGAACAGTGGGGAGCTGTTTTTT.

This clone was seen just once. This chain links TRBV6-6 with TRBJ2-3; D not certain. The germline V and J ends were trimmed by 7 bases and 0 bases, with 11 bases remaining between them. Germline CDR1 MNHNY, CDR2 SVGAGI (reference sequence). This CDR3 contains 14 residues. The CDR3 coding sequence is TGTGCCAGCACCTCCATGGCTAGCACAGATACGCAGTATTTT. Translation: CASTSMASTDTQYF.

This clone has just a few counts. The J gene is TRBJ1-5, the V gene TRBV5-5; D is unresolved. The CDR3 has 15 amino acids. Trimming shortened V by 0 bases and J by 4 bases, and 11 bases separated the two germline ends. Per the germline V gene, CDR1 is SGHKS and CDR2 is YYEKEE (reference sequence). Written as DNA, the CDR3 is TGTGCCAGCAGCTTGGGGGCGTCAGCTAATCAGCCCCAGCATTTT. Translation gives CASSLGASANQPQHF.

This chain uses TRBV11-3 with TRBJ2-3; 9 bases agree with TRBD2. From germline, CDR1 is SGHNT and CDR2 YENEEA. With V trimmed by 5 bases and J by 2 bases, 2 bases remained unmatched. CDR3 length: 14 amino acids. Written as DNA, the CDR3 is TGTGCCAGCAGCCTAGCGGGGTTCACAGATACGCAGTATTTT. This sequence encodes CASSLAGFTDTQYF.

The chain has TRBV4-2 and TRBJ2-5; 8 bases are a match to TRBD1. Germline V gives CDR1 LGHNA, CDR2 YNFKEQ. Unmatched junction bases numbered 3, after V lost 4 bases and J lost 5 bases. The CDR3 totals 13 residues. The CDR3 coding sequence is TGTGCCAGCAGCCCAGGGGGCGTGGAGACCCAGTACTTC. Translated, it gives CASSPGGVETQYF.

The chain recombines TRBV7-2 with TRBJ2-2; 7 bases are shared with TRBD1. In germline, CDR1 is SGHTA, CDR2 FQGNSA. The CDR3 length is 13 residues. With V trimmed by 5 bases and J by 5 bases, 2 bases remained unmatched. The CDR3 spells CASSLGQTGELFF. The CDR3 DNA reads as TGTGCCAGCAGCCTGGGACAGACCGGGGAGCTGTTTTTT.

This chain uses TRBV4-1 with TRBJ2-7; 7 bases line up with TRBD2. V dropped 3 bases and J dropped 3; count of bases not matched to a gene: 8. Per the germline V gene, CDR1 is MGHRA and CDR2 is YSYEKL. This CDR3 spans 15 amino acids. DNA for the CDR3: TGCGCCAGCAGCCAGGGGGAGCGGGGCTACTACGAGCAGTACTTC. Protein: CASSQGERGYYEQYF.

The chain employs TRBV4-3 and TRBJ1-2; a weak D match, TRBD1 (5 bases). CDR1 and CDR2 from the germline V gene are LGHNA and YSLEER. V was clipped by 1 base and J by 4 bases, with 16 bases between them. The CDR3 sequence is 16 residues long. DNA of the CDR3: TGCGCCAGCAGCCAAGGTGGTGCAGGGCGCTTCTATGGCTACACCTTC. This encodes CASSQGGAGRFYGYTF.